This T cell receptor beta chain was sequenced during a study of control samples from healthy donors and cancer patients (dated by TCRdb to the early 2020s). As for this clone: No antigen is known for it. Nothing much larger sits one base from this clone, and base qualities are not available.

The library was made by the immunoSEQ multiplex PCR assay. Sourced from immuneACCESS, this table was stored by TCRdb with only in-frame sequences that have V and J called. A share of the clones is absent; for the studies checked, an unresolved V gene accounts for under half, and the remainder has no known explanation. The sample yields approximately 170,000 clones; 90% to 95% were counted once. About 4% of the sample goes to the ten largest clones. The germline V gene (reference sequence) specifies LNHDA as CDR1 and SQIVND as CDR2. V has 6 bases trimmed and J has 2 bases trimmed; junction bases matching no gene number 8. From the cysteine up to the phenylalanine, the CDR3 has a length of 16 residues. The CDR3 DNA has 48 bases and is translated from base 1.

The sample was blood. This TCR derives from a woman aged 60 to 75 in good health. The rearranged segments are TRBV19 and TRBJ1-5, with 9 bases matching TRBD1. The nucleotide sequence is TGTGCCAGTAGGCAGACAGGGGGAGTCGGCAATCAGCCCCAGCATTTT. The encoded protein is CASRQTGGVGNQPQHF.